These T cell receptor beta chains were read from a single sample in a study of cytomegalovirus exposure and HLA in healthy donors. Some clones are missing from TCRdb's copy, which holds only in-frame ones; the method was immunoSEQ multiplex PCR. The sample holds fewer than 140,000 clones, about four fifths seen once. The sequencing sample was made of PBMCs. These TCRs come from a man aged 50 or older in good health and CMV-seronegative. Both conserved end residues are part of each CDR3. The D gene is left open where the match is weak. Size tells how often a clone was seen (once, few, many) or the class of an expanded clone, and some rows leave it out.

J,D,V,size,CDR3,DNA
TRBJ2-1,TRBD1,TRBV28,.,CASSTRTGSSYNEQFF,TGTGCCAGCAGTACCCGGACAGGCAGCTCCTACAATGAGCAGTTCTTC
TRBJ1-1,TRBD1,TRBV19,.,CASSFTDRGTEAFF,TGTGCCAGTAGTTTTACTGACAGGGGCACTGAAGCTTTCTTT
TRBJ1-2,.,TRBV7-9,few,CASSLAGAYGYTF,TGTGCCAGCAGCTTAGCTGGGGCTTATGGCTACACCTTC
TRBJ2-5,TRBD2,TRBV7-2,.,CASSLGLPQETQYF,TGTGCCAGCAGCTTGGGACTACCACAAGAGACCCAGTACTTC
TRBJ1-1,.,TRBV9,.,CASSVLQGATEAFF,TGTGCCAGCAGCGTTCTACAGGGTGCCACTGAAGCTTTCTTT
TRBJ1-5,TRBD1,TRBV30,.,CAWRTGMDQPQHF,TGTGCCTGGAGGACAGGGATGGATCAGCCCCAGCATTTT
TRBJ1-1,.,TRBV7-7,.,CASSLIGGGEAFF,TGTGCTAGCAGCTTAATTGGCGGGGGAGAAGCTTTCTTT
TRBJ1-1,.,TRBV5-1,.,CASSFEGNTEAFF,TGCGCCAGCAGCTTCGAGGGAAACACTGAAGCTTTCTTT
TRBJ1-6,.,TRBV28,.,CASSSPGGWDSPLHF,TGTGCCAGCAGTTCGCCAGGAGGCTGGGATTCACCCCTCCACTTT
TRBJ2-5,TRBD2,TRBV13,.,CASSFKASGEETQYF,TGTGCCAGCAGCTTCAAGGCTAGCGGGGAAGAGACCCAGTACTTC
TRBJ1-1,.,TRBV6-5,.,CASRRGQVIFEAFF,TGTGCCAGCAGACGGGGACAAGTTATTTTTGAAGCTTTCTTT
TRBJ2-7,.,TRBV30,once,CAWSVGSSSPYEQYF,TGTGCCTGGAGTGTAGGTTCTAGTAGTCCCTACGAGCAGTACTTC
TRBJ2-5,.,TRBV21-1,.,CASSKDPLVAGGKETQYF,TGTGCCAGCAGCAAAGATCCTCTAGTGGCGGGGGGAAAAGAGACCCAGTACTTC
TRBJ2-1,TRBD1,TRBV7-9,.,CSSSLGQGGNEQFF,TGTTCCAGCAGCCTCGGACAGGGCGGCAATGAGCAGTTCTTC
TRBJ1-2,.,TRBV6-1,.,CASSEVFGIYGYTF,TGTGCCAGCAGTGAAGTCTTCGGGATCTATGGCTACACCTTC
TRBJ2-4,.,TRBV19,.,CASGPGRTMDIQYF,TGTGCCAGTGGTCCCGGTCGAACTATGGACATTCAGTACTTC
TRBJ1-5,.,TRBV27,.,CASSLLPGVGSNQPQHF,TGTGCCAGCAGTTTACTCCCAGGGGTCGGGAGCAATCAGCCCCAGCATTTT
TRBJ1-5,.,TRBV7-9,.,CASSLDYQPQHF,TGTGCCAGCAGCTTAGACTATCAGCCCCAGCATTTT
TRBJ2-7,.,TRBV7-2,.,CASSRAYEQYF,TGTGCCAGCTCTCGGGCCTACGAGCAGTACTTC
TRBJ2-5,.,TRBV4-3,.,CASSLFLRGTTQQETQYF,TGCGCCAGCAGCCTCTTTCTGAGGGGGACTACACAACAAGAGACCCAGTACTTC
TRBJ1-1,.,TRBV7-8,.,CASSLARGTEAFF,TGTGCCAGCAGCTTAGCAAGGGGAACTGAAGCTTTCTTT
TRBJ1-6,TRBD1,TRBV28,.,CASSGGTGRSYNSPLHF,TGTGCCAGCAGTGGGGGGACAGGGAGGTCCTATAATTCACCCCTCCACTTT
TRBJ2-3,.,TRBV2,.,CASSEVTGRDTQYF,TGTGCCAGCAGTGAAGTAACAGGGCGGGATACGCAGTATTTT